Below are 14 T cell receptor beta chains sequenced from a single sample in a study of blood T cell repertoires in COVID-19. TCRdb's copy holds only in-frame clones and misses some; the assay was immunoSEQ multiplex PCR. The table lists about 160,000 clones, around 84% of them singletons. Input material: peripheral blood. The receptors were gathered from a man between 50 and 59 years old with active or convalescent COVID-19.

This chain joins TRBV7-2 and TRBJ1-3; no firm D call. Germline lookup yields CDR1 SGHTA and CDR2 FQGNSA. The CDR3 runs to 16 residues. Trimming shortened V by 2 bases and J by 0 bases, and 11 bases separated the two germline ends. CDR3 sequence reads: CASSLLSGYSGNTIYF. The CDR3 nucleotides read TGTGCCAGCAGCTTACTGAGCGGGTACTCTGGAAACACCATATATTTT.

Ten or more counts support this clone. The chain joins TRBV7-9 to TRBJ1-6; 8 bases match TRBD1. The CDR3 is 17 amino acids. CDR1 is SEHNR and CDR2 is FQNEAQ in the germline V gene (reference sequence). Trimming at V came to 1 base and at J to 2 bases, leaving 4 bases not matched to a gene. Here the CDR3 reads CASSLGQGFTYNSPLHF. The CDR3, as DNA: TGTGCCAGCAGCTTAGGACAGGGGTTCACCTATAATTCACCCCTCCACTTT.

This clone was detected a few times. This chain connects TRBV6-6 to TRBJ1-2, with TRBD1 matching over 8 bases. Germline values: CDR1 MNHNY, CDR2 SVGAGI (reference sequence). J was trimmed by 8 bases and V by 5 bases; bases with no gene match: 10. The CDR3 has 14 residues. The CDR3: CASSPQDRVGGYTF. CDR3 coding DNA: TGTGCCAGCAGTCCCCAGGACAGGGTAGGCGGCTACACCTTC.

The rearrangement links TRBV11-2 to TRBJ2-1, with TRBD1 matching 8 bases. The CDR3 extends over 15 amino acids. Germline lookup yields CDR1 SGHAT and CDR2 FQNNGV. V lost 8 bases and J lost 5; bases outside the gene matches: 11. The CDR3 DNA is TGTGCCAGCGGACCGCAGGGGGCGTTTGACAATGAGCAGTTCTTC. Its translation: CASGPQGAFDNEQFF.

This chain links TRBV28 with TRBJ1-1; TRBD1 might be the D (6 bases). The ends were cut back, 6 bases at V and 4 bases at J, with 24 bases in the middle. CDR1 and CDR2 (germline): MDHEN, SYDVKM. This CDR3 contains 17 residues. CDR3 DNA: TGTGCCAGCAGAGCTTGGAGTGCCGACAGGTCGGGCACTGAAGCTTTCTTT. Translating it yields CASRAWSADRSGTEAFF.

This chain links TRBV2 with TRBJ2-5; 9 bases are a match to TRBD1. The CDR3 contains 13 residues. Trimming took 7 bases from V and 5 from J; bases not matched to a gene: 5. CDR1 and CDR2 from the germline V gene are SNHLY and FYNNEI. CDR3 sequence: CASTTGGLETQYF. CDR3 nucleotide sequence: TGTGCCAGCACCACAGGGGGCCTCGAGACCCAGTACTTC.

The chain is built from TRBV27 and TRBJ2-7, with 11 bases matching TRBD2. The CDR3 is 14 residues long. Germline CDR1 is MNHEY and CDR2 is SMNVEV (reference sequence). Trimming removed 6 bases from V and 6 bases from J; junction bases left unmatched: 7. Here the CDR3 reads CASRRGTSGIEQYF. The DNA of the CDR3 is TGTGCCAGCAGGCGGGGGACTAGCGGTATCGAGCAGTACTTC.

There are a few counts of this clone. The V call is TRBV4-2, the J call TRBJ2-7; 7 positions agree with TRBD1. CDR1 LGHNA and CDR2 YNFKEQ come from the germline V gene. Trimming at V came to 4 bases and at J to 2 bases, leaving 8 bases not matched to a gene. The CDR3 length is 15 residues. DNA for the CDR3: TGTGCCAGCAGCCTGCCGGGACAGAGACCCTACGAGCAGTACTTC. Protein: CASSLPGQRPYEQYF.

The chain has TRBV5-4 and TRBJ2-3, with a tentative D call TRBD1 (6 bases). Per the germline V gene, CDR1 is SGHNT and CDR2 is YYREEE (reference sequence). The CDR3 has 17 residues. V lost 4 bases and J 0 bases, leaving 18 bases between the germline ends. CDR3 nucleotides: TGTGCCAGCAGCCCCCGCCTGGGTCAGGGGAGCACAGATACGCAGTATTTT. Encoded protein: CASSPRLGQGSTDTQYF.

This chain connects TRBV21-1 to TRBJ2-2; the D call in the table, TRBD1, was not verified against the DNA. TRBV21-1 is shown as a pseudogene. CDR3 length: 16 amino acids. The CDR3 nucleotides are TGTGCCAGCAGAGACGGGACAGGGGATAACACCGGGGAGCTGTTTTTT. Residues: CASRDGTGDNTGELFF.

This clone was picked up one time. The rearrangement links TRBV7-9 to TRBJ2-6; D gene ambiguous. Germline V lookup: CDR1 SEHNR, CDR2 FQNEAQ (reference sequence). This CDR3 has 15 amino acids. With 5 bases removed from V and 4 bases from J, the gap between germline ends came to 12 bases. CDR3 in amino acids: CASSRYQSGANVLTF. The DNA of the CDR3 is TGTGCCAGCAGCAGATATCAGTCAGGGGCCAACGTCCTGACTTTC. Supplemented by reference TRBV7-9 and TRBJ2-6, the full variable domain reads DTGVSQNPRHKITKRGQNVTFRCDPISEHNRLYWYRQTLGQGPEFLTYFQNEAQLEKSRLLSDRFSAERPKGSFSTLEIQRTEQGDSAMYLCASSRYQSGANVLTFGAGSRLTVL.

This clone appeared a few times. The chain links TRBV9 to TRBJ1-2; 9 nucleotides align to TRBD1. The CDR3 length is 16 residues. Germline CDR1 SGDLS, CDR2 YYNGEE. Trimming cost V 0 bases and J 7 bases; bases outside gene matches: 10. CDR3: CASSVAGQGSHPGYTF. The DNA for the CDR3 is TGTGCCAGCAGCGTAGCAGGACAGGGGTCCCACCCTGGCTACACCTTC.

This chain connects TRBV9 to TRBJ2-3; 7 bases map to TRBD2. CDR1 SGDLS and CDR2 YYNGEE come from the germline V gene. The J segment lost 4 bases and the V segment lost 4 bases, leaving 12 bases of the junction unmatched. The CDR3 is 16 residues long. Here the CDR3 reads CASSPIAGPASDTQYF. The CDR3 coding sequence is TGTGCCAGCAGCCCAATAGCGGGCCCCGCCTCAGATACGCAGTATTTT.

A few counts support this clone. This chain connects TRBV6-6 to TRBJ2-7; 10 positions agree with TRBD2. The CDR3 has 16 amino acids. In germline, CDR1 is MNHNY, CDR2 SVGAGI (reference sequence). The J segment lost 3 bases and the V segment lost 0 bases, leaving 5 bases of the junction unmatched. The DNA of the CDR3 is TGTGCCAGCAGTTACTCCCTGCCTAGCGGGGGCTACGAGCAGTACTTC. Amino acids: CASSYSLPSGGYEQYF.